These T cell receptor beta chains were read from a single sample in a study of Graves' ophthalmopathy and Graves' hyperthyroidism. Via MiXCR, TCRdb re-called the multiplex PCR reads, giving one row per CDR3 protein. The top ten clones hold around 10% of a sample with over a million distinct CDR3 sequences, less than 45% of them seen once. The sequenced material came from peripheral blood or thyroid tissue (not recorded which). The receptors come from an adult man with Graves' hyperthyroidism. Each CDR3 is given with its conserved first and last residue. The D gene is left open where the match is weak. Size values are once, few and many counts, or a class for expanded clones, and some rows have none.

V gene: TRBV10-2
clone size: many
D gene: NA
J gene: TRBJ2-5
CDR3 protein: CASRSGLTKQETQYF
CDR3 DNA: TGCGCCAGCCGATCGGGACTGACGAAACAAGAGACCCAGTACTTC

V gene: TRBV2
clone size: many
D gene: NA
J gene: TRBJ2-7
CDR3 protein: CASSEYPFYEQYF
CDR3 DNA: TGTGCCAGCAGTGAGTACCCTTTCTACGAGCAGTACTTC

V gene: TRBV2
clone size: NA
D gene: NA
J gene: TRBJ1-3
CDR3 protein: CASRILSLRRDSGNTIYF
CDR3 DNA: TGTGCCAGCAGGATCCTGAGCCTGCGGAGAGACTCTGGAAACACCATATATTTT

V gene: TRBV6-5
clone size: NA
D gene: NA
J gene: TRBJ2-5
CDR3 protein: CASSPSGGLVETQYF
CDR3 DNA: TGTGCCAGCAGTCCTTCAGGGGGGTTGGTAGAGACCCAGTACTTC

V gene: TRBV7-2
clone size: many
D gene: NA
J gene: TRBJ1-1
CDR3 protein: CASSLASQGVNTEAFF
CDR3 DNA: TGTGCCAGCAGCTTAGCCTCACAGGGCGTGAACACTGAAGCTTTCTTT

V gene: TRBV12-3/TRBV12-4
clone size: many
D gene: NA
J gene: TRBJ1-5
CDR3 protein: CASNVEGSNQPQHF
CDR3 DNA: TGTGCCAGCAATGTCGAGGGGAGCAATCAGCCCCAGCATTTT

V gene: TRBV20-1
clone size: NA
D gene: TRBD2
J gene: TRBJ2-7
CDR3 protein: CSAVYLAGGYEQYF
CDR3 DNA: TGCAGTGCTGTCTATCTAGCGGGAGGCTACGAGCAGTACTTC

V gene: TRBV20-1
clone size: many
D gene: NA
J gene: TRBJ2-7
CDR3 protein: CSARRQGIVYEQYF
CDR3 DNA: TGCAGTGCTAGGCGGCAGGGTATTGTCTACGAGCAGTACTTC

V gene: TRBV7-9
clone size: many
D gene: NA
J gene: TRBJ2-7
CDR3 protein: CATQGTYEQYF
CDR3 DNA: TGTGCCACCCAAGGGACCTACGAGCAGTACTTC

V gene: TRBV19
clone size: many
D gene: NA
J gene: TRBJ1-1
CDR3 protein: CASTATESTEAFF
CDR3 DNA: TGTGCCAGTACCGCGACAGAATCCACTGAAGCTTTCTTT

V gene: TRBV20-1
clone size: NA
D gene: NA
J gene: TRBJ2-7
CDR3 protein: CSARATRYF
CDR3 DNA: TGCAGTGCTAGAGCGACAAGGTACTTC

V gene: TRBV7-9
clone size: once
D gene: TRBD1
J gene: TRBJ1-1
CDR3 protein: CASSHRDRVTEAFF
CDR3 DNA: TGTGCCAGCAGCCACCGGGACAGGGTCACTGAAGCTTTCTTT

V gene: TRBV20-1
clone size: many
D gene: NA
J gene: TRBJ1-6
CDR3 protein: CSATEGSSYNSPLHF
CDR3 DNA: TGCAGTGCTACCGAAGGGAGCTCCTATAATTCACCCCTCCACTTT

V gene: TRBV5-1
clone size: many
D gene: NA
J gene: TRBJ2-7
CDR3 protein: CASSFLGGSYEQYF
CDR3 DNA: TGCGCCAGCAGCTTTTTAGGGGGCTCCTACGAGCAGTACTTC

V gene: TRBV7-3
clone size: many
D gene: NA
J gene: TRBJ2-2
CDR3 protein: CASSPNRALRSGELFF
CDR3 DNA: TGTGCCAGCAGCCCAAACAGGGCCTTACGGTCCGGGGAGCTGTTTTTT

V gene: TRBV7-8
clone size: NA
D gene: TRBD1
J gene: TRBJ2-5
CDR3 protein: CASRSGTGGLQETQYF
CDR3 DNA: TGTGCCAGCAGGTCTGGGACAGGGGGCCTCCAAGAGACCCAGTACTTC

V gene: TRBV10-3
clone size: NA
D gene: NA
J gene: TRBJ1-2
CDR3 protein: CAISVPRESYGYTF
CDR3 DNA: TGTGCCATCAGCGTCCCGAGGGAGTCCTATGGCTACACCTTC

V gene: TRBV12-3/TRBV12-4
clone size: many
D gene: TRBD2
J gene: TRBJ2-5
CDR3 protein: CASSSGLEPWTQYF
CDR3 DNA: TGTGCCAGCAGTTCGGGACTAGAGCCATGGACCCAGTACTTC

V gene: TRBV29-1
clone size: few
D gene: NA
J gene: TRBJ2-2
CDR3 protein: CSVEAGRGTGELFF
CDR3 DNA: TGCAGCGTTGAAGCCGGTCGCGGCACCGGGGAGCTGTTTTTT